The 16 T cell receptor beta chains below come from one sample, sequenced in a study of Ad26.COV2.S vaccination and SARS-CoV-2 variants. Treatment in this sample: around 19 received Ad26.COV2.S at low or high dose, single or two shots; five or six received placebo; per-sample allocation not given. All samples were drawn on day 63, counting from the first vaccine or placebo injection. Clones were sequenced by immunoSEQ multiplex PCR, and TCRdb holds only the in-frame ones, with some missing. The table includes hundreds of thousands of clones, more than 80% detected once. The source material was peripheral blood, sampled in a trial of Ad26.COV2.S vaccine versus placebo. The receptors come from a person between 18 and 65 years old who received the Ad26.COV2.S COVID-19 vaccine or a placebo.

The rearrangement links TRBV29-1 to TRBJ2-5; TRBD2 might be the D (6 bases). The germline CDR1 and CDR2 sequences are SQVTM and ANQGSEA. Trimming took 1 base from V and 5 from J, leaving 14 bases between them. CDR3 length: 14 amino acids. CDR3 residues: CSVEAAREWETQYF. In nucleotides, the CDR3 is TGCAGCGTTGAAGCTGCTCGGGAGTGGGAGACCCAGTACTTC. The full variable domain, rest sourced from reference TRBV29-1 and TRBJ2-5, is SAVISQKPSRDICQRGTSLTIQCQVDSQVTMMFWYRQQPGQSLTLIATANQGSEATYESGFVIDKFPISRPNLTFSTLTVSNMSPEDSSIYLCSVEAAREWETQYFGPGTRLLVL.

The chain links TRBV5-4 to TRBJ1-3; tentatively, D is TRBD1 (6 bases). V lost 2 bases, J lost 0 bases, and 18 bases lay in between. The germline V gene has CDR1 SGHNT and CDR2 YYREEE (reference sequence). The CDR3 has 18 residues. The CDR3 bases are TGTGCCAGCAGCTTTAGGCAGGGGCACGTTTCCTCTGGAAACACCATATATTTT. Translating gives CASSFRQGHVSSGNTIYF.

This clone was found a few times. The chain couples TRBV4-3 to TRBJ1-5; D perhaps matches TRBD1 (6 bases). Germline V gene sequence: CDR1 LGHNA, CDR2 YSLEER. The germline V and J ends were trimmed by 0 bases and 7 bases, with 13 bases remaining between them. This CDR3 is 15 amino acids long. DNA for the CDR3: TGCGCCAGCAGCCAAGATTGGGGGCCCACCCAGCCCCAGCATTTT. It specifies CASSQDWGPTQPQHF.

A remark on this clone: Other DNA sequences in this specimen translate into the identical CDR3. The gene calls are TRBV10-3 and TRBJ2-7; 8 nucleotides line up with TRBD1. Germline V lookup: CDR1 ENHRY, CDR2 SYGVKD. The CDR3 is made up of 14 amino acids. The V gene end was trimmed by 6 bases and the J gene end by 0 bases; junction bases not matched to a gene: 4. In DNA, the CDR3 is TGTGCCATCAGAGACAGGGGCCCCTCCTACGAGCAGTACTTC. Amino acid sequence: CAIRDRGPSYEQYF.

The rearrangement links TRBV5-4 to TRBJ2-3, with D possibly TRBD2 on 5 matching bases. Germline lookup yields CDR1 SGHNT and CDR2 YYREEE (reference sequence). The CDR3 covers 14 residues. V was clipped by 2 bases and J by 4 bases, with 11 bases between them. The CDR3 coding sequence is TGTGCCAGCAGCTTAACTAGTGTTCCAGATACGCAGTATTTT. This sequence encodes CASSLTSVPDTQYF.

The chain is built from TRBV19 and TRBJ2-7; D possibly corresponds to TRBD1 (5 bases). Trimming shortened V by 4 bases and J by 1 base, and 8 bases separated the two germline ends. The CDR3 covers 13 residues. Germline CDR1 LNHDA, CDR2 SQIVND (reference sequence). The CDR3 DNA sequence: TGTGCCAGTAGTACCGGACAATCCTACGAGCAGTACTTC. This encodes CASSTGQSYEQYF.

CDR3 sequence (DNA): TGCGCCAGCAGCTTGGGGGCCCCCTATGGCTACACCTTC. Its translation is CASSLGAPYGYTF. V is TRBV5-1 and J is TRBJ1-2; D is unclear. Germline V gene sequence: CDR1 SGHRS, CDR2 YFSETQ. The V gene lost 0 bases and the J gene lost 4 bases, with 7 bases spanning the gap. The CDR3 has 13 amino acids.

This clone has more than one count but fewer than ten. The V gene is TRBV5-8, the J gene TRBJ1-4, with 7 bases lining up with TRBD1. The CDR3 spans 15 residues. CDR1 is SGHTS and CDR2 is YDEGEE in the germline V gene. V was clipped by 2 bases and J by 10 bases; unmatched bases: 11. The CDR3 region has the DNA TGTGCCAGCAGCTTCCAGGGACAGCTTTCAACAAAACTGTTTTTT. Amino acid sequence: CASSFQGQLSTKLFF. Variable domain in full (rest from reference TRBV5-8 and TRBJ1-4): EAGVTQSPTHLIKTRGQQATLRCSPISGHTSVYWYQQALGLGLQFLLWYDEGEERNRGNFPPRFSGRQFPNYSSELNVNALELEDSALYLCASSFQGQLSTKLFFGSGTQLSVL.

The chain combines TRBV9 with TRBJ2-1; 9 bases agree with TRBD1. V shed 6 bases, J shed 8 bases, and the junction held 12 bases outside the gene matches. Germline CDR1 SGDLS, CDR2 YYNGEE. The CDR3 length is 15 residues. The CDR3 bases are TGTGCCAGCACCCCCACGGGACAGGGTTTTGATGAGCAGTTCTTC. Protein sequence: CASTPTGQGFDEQFF.

The rearrangement links TRBV27 to TRBJ1-5; 7 nucleotides align to TRBD1. The germline V gene encodes CDR1 MNHEY and CDR2 SMNVEV (reference sequence). CDR3 length equals 14 residues. V trimming: 5 bases; J trimming: 7 bases; junction bases outside the gene matches: 8. The CDR3 spells CASSETGLGQPQHF. Written as DNA, the CDR3 is TGTGCCAGCAGTGAGACAGGGCTGGGGCAGCCCCAGCATTTT.

This clone was detected only once. J is TRBJ1-6 and V is TRBV5-8, with 7 bases lining up with TRBD1. V lost 0 bases, J lost 7 bases, and 1 base stayed unmatched. CDR1 SGHTS and CDR2 YDEGEE come from the germline V gene. The CDR3 has 14 amino acids. CDR3 in amino acids: CASSLGQGNSPLHF. The CDR3 nucleotides read TGTGCCAGCAGCTTGGGACAGGGAAATTCACCCCTCCACTTT.

This clone was seen only a few times. The chain uses TRBV19 and TRBJ1-2; D is ambiguous. Germline loops: CDR1 LNHDA, CDR2 SQIVND (reference sequence). The CDR3 is made up of 13 amino acids. V lost 4 bases and J 2 bases, leaving 8 bases between the germline ends. CDR3 DNA: TGTGCCAGTAGTAGTCCGGACAACTATGGCTACACCTTC. This encodes CASSSPDNYGYTF. Together with reference TRBV19 and TRBJ1-2, the CDR3 gives the full variable domain: DGGITQSPKYLFRKEGQNVTLSCEQNLNHDAMYWYRQDPGQGLRLIYYSQIVNDFQKGDIAEGYSVSREKKESFPLTVTSAQKNPTAFYLCASSSPDNYGYTFGSGTRLTVV.

This chain joins TRBV6-5 and TRBJ1-1; D remains ambiguous. Trimming took off 2 bases at V and 1 base at J, with 8 bases between the two ends. The CDR3 has 14 residues. CDR1 and CDR2 (germline): MNHEY, SVGAGI. CDR3: CASSYRGRNTEAFF. DNA for the CDR3: TGTGCCAGCAGTTACAGAGGAAGGAACACTGAAGCTTTCTTT.

This clone has a handful of counts. V usage is TRBV11-3 and J usage is TRBJ2-1, with 8 bases that match TRBD2. This CDR3 comprises 17 residues. Trimming at V came to 0 bases and at J to 3 bases, leaving 7 bases not matched to a gene. In germline, CDR1 is SGHNT, CDR2 YENEEA. This CDR3 is CASSLEYGAGGYNEQFF. In nucleotides, the CDR3 is TGTGCCAGCAGCTTAGAGTATGGCGCGGGAGGCTACAATGAGCAGTTCTTC.

The V call is TRBV7-3, the J call TRBJ2-6; no clear D gene. Trimming pared 8 bases from V and 0 bases from J, leaving 8 bases between. This CDR3 region has 14 residues. Germline CDR1 is SGHTA and CDR2 is FQGTGA. CDR3 nucleotides: TGTGCCAGCCGATTCGGCTCTGGGGCCAACGTCCTGACTTTC. This gives the protein CASRFGSGANVLTF. Variable domain in full (rest from reference TRBV7-3 and TRBJ2-6): GAGVSQTPSNKVTEKGKYVELRCDPISGHTALYWYRQSLGQGPEFLIYFQGTGAADDSGLPNDRFFAVRPEGSVSTLKIQRTERGDSAVYLCASRFGSGANVLTFGAGSRLTVL.

The V and J genes are TRBV5-4 and TRBJ2-1; D possibly corresponds to TRBD2 (6 bases). The V and J ends lost 7 bases and 1 base respectively, with 15 bases between them. Per the germline V gene, CDR1 is SGHNT and CDR2 is YYREEE (reference sequence). CDR3 length: 15 amino acids. The DNA of the CDR3 is TGTGCCAGCGCCGAATCGGGAGCGTCCTACAATGAGCAGTTCTTC. It encodes CASAESGASYNEQFF.